This T cell receptor (beta chain) came from a study of CD8 T cells in ankylosing spondylitis. This clonotype was observed at least ten times. Trimming left V 1 base short and J 9 bases short, with 13 bases between. The CDR3 sequence is 14 residues long. TCRdb called the 5' RACE reads again in MiXCR, with one record for every CDR3 protein. This table has over 100,000 distinct CDR3 sequences, about 6.5% appearing once. This chain joins TRBV12-3 or TRBV12-4 and TRBJ2-1, with D unclear. The sequence came from a male donor with ankylosing spondylitis or in good health (not recorded which). Sequenced material: blood, either unsorted or a sorted T cell fraction (not recorded which). Written as DNA, the CDR3 is TGTGCCAGCAGTTTAGGCACAACCTTCATTGAGCAGTTCTTC. This encodes CASSLGTTFIEQFF.